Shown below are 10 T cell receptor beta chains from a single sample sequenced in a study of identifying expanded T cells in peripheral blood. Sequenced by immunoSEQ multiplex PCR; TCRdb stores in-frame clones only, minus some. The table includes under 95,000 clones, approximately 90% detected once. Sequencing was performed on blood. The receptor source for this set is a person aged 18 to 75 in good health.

Written as DNA, the CDR3 is TGTGCCAGCAGCTTAGCAGCAGGGTTGGAGACCCAGTACTTC. Protein sequence: CASSLAAGLETQYF. This chain joins TRBV7-2 and TRBJ2-5; D may be TRBD1 (5 bases). This CDR3 comprises 14 residues. Germline V gene data show CDR1 as SGHTA and CDR2 as FQGNSA. Trimming cost V 0 bases and J 5 bases, with 10 bases left between them.

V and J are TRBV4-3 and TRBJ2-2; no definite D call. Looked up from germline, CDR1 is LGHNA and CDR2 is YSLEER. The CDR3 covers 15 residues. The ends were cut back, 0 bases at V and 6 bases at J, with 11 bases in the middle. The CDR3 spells CASSQEGLIAGELFF. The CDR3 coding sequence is TGCGCCAGCAGCCAAGAAGGCTTAATCGCCGGGGAGCTGTTTTTT.

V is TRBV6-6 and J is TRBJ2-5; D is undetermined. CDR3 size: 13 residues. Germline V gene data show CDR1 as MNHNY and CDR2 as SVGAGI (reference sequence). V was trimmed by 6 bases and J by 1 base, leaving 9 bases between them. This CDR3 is CASSRTPQETQYF. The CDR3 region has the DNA TGTGCCAGCAGCAGAACCCCCCAAGAGACCCAGTACTTC.

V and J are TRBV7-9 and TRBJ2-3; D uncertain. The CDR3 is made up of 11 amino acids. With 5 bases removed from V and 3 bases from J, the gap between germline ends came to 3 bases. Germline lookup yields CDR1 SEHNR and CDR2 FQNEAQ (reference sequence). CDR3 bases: TGTGCCAGCAGCCGAACAGATACGCAGTATTTT. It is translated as CASSRTDTQYF.

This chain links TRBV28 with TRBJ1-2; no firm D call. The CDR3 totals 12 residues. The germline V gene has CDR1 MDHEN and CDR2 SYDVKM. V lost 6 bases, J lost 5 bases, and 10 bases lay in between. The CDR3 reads CASSRTVYGYTF. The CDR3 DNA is TGTGCCAGCAGCAGGACGGTTTATGGCTACACCTTC.

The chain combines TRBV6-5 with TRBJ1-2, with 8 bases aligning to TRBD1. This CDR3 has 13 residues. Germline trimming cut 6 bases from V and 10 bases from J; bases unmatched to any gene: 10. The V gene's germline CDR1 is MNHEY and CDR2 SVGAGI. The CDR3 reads CASSYGQGRVYTF. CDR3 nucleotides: TGTGCCAGCAGCTACGGACAGGGAAGGGTCTACACCTTC.

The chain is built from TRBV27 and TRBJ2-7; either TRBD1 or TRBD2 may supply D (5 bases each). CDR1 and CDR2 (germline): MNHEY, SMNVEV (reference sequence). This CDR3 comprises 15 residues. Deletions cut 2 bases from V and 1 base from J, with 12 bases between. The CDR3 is CASSLAGAPSYEQYF. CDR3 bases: TGTGCCAGCAGTTTAGCCGGGGCCCCTTCCTACGAGCAGTACTTC.

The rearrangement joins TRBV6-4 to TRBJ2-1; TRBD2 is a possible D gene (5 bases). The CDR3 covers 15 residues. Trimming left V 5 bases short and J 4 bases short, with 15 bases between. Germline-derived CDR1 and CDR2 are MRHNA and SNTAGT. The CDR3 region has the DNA TGTGCCAGCAGTCTAGCCCCGAGTTCATACAATGAGCAGTTCTTC. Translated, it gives CASSLAPSSYNEQFF.

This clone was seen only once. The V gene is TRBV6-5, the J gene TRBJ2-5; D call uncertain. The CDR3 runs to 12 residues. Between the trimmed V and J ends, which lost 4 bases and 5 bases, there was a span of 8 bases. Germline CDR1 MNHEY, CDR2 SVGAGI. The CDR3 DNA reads TGTGCCAGCAGTTCCCAACTGGAGACCCAGTACTTC. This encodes CASSSQLETQYF.

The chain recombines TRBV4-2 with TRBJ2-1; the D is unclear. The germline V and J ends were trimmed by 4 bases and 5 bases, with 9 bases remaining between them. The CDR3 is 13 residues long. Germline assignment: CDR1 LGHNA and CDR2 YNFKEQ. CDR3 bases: TGTGCCAGCAGCCTGGTCGGTGACAATGAGCAGTTCTTC. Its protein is CASSLVGDNEQFF.